The present entry profiles one T cell receptor beta chain with its context. V was pared by 2 bases and J by 4 bases, with 7 bases between. Germline assignment: CDR1 SGHRS and CDR2 YFSETQ. This CDR3 has 13 amino acids. 13 Jbeta primers and 60 Vbeta primers were used for the PCR. The data were produced by immunoSEQ multiplex PCR, yet TCRdb's version contains in-frame clones alone and is incomplete. The table lists 81,000 or so clones, 77% of them singletons. This sample is part of a study of cytomegalovirus exposure and HLA in healthy donors. Specimen: PBMCs. V gene TRBV5-1 combines with J gene TRBJ2-1, with TRBD1 as a possible D gene (6 bases). This receptor was identified in a man in his forties or fifties in good health and CMV-seropositive. CDR3 sequence (DNA): TGCGCCAGCAGCTTTCAGGGGTACAATGAGCAGTTCTTC. Translation: CASSFQGYNEQFF.